This is a list of T cell receptor beta chains from one sample in a study of blood T cell repertoires in COVID-19. Assay: immunoSEQ multiplex PCR; the TCRdb copy retains only in-frame clones and omits some. The repertoire holds around 290,000 clones, with roughly 90% as singletons. What was sequenced was peripheral blood. These receptors were obtained from a woman between 70 and 85 years old with COVID-19, enrolled during active disease. Each CDR3 is given with its conserved first and last residue. D genes are given only for firm matches.

d_call j_call v_call cdr3_aa
NA TRBJ1-2 TRBV15 CATSREKGTNYGYTF
TRBD2 TRBJ2-1 TRBV24-1 CAIDSGRSNEQFF
TRBD1 TRBJ1-1 TRBV6-2/TRBV6-3 CASSSTQRQGDEAFF
TRBD1 TRBJ1-5 TRBV6-5 CASSYDRAEQPQHF
TRBD2 TRBJ2-5 TRBV5-1 CASRFGGSAQETQYF
TRBD1 TRBJ1-1 TRBV5-1 CASSFTTGANTEAFF
NA TRBJ2-7 TRBV24-1 CATSDSAGFYEQYF
NA TRBJ1-1 TRBV29-1 CSVGGDTEAFF
NA TRBJ1-6 TRBV7-9 CASSGRTQGGNSPLHF
TRBD2 TRBJ2-2 TRBV5-5 CASSSDSGFTGELFF
TRBD2 TRBJ2-3 TRBV5-8 CASSAIAGRTDTQYF
TRBD2 TRBJ2-7 TRBV5-4 CASSHRTSGSYEQYF
TRBD1 TRBJ2-7 TRBV4-1 CASRSSGTGGLGEQYF
TRBD1 TRBJ1-5 TRBV7-9 CASSLSGQGINQPQHF
TRBD1 TRBJ2-5 TRBV2 CASSGDRGRETQYF
NA TRBJ1-1 TRBV2 CASTTGQMGTEAFF
TRBD1 TRBJ2-7 TRBV19 CASRGTGGREQYF
NA TRBJ1-2 TRBV19 CASSIQARAYGYTF
NA TRBJ2-7 TRBV3-1/TRBV3-2 CASSQDSHEQYF
NA TRBJ1-1 TRBV7-9 CASSLLESNTEAFF
NA TRBJ1-2 TRBV4-1 CASSQVQGEGYTF
NA TRBJ2-7 TRBV2 CASSDRGNEQYF
TRBD2 TRBJ2-7 TRBV4-1 CASSRQSGLAGPYEQYF
NA TRBJ1-1 TRBV29-1 CSVQQYLEAFF
TRBD1 TRBJ2-7 TRBV18 CASSPQGQGAEEQYF
TRBD2 TRBJ2-1 TRBV5-5 CASSPGLAGGRMEFF
TRBD1 TRBJ1-1 TRBV29-1 CSVWTGLNTEAFF
NA TRBJ2-3 TRBV2 CASSEYLPADTQYF
TRBD1 TRBJ1-5 TRBV19 CASSHRTGSGNQPQHF
TRBD1 TRBJ2-2 TRBV28 CASSGAGTGETGELFF
NA TRBJ1-6 TRBV3-1/TRBV3-2 CASSQGAWSPLHF
NA TRBJ1-2 TRBV12-3/TRBV12-4 CASSLGRVAYTF
NA TRBJ2-3 TRBV24-1 CATSDILYSPDTQYF
NA TRBJ1-2 TRBV6-5 CASSYSPESNYGYTF
NA TRBJ2-7 TRBV28 CASSLSGSRGYEQYF
TRBD2 TRBJ2-1 TRBV29-1 CSVVSGLADEQFF
TRBD1 TRBJ1-1 TRBV3-1/TRBV3-2 CASSSRQRDSEAFF
NA TRBJ1-1 TRBV5-1 CASSSPGNTEAFF
TRBD1 TRBJ2-1 TRBV18 CASSPRQGRGEQFF
TRBD2 TRBJ2-2 TRBV5-6 CARRASGGANGELFF
TRBD2 TRBJ2-2 TRBV3-1/TRBV3-2 CASSQVAGGTNANTGELFF
TRBD1 TRBJ1-2 TRBV18 CASSPQGQGYGYTF
NA TRBJ1-1 TRBV28 CASRGGRLTEAFF
TRBD1 TRBJ2-2 TRBV6-5 CASTYSGQGNTGELFF
TRBD1 TRBJ1-1 TRBV6-5 CASSYSRQGAIEAFF
TRBD1 TRBJ2-7 TRBV11-2 CASSFSRQGRSYEQYF
TRBD1 TRBJ1-2 TRBV7-6 CASSFMGQTTF
NA TRBJ2-1 TRBV4-1 CASIGGPYNEQFF
TRBD1 TRBJ1-2 TRBV24-1 CATSDPGTGSYGYTF
TRBD1 TRBJ1-2 TRBV19 CASSREDRVGHYGYTF
NA TRBJ2-5 TRBV7-2 CASSFYSQETQYF
TRBD1 TRBJ2-1 TRBV11-3 CASSLDSTGTGWGGEQFF
TRBD2 TRBJ2-1 TRBV7-7 CASSFRSGGWNEQFF
TRBD1 TRBJ1-1 TRBV28 CASNVPGQGSTEAFF
NA TRBJ2-4 TRBV4-1 CASSPSLDLAKNIQYF
NA TRBJ2-2 TRBV19 CASSSVRVIGELFF
TRBD2 TRBJ2-3 TRBV5-6 CASSWGASGGADTQYF
TRBD2 TRBJ2-1 TRBV5-1 CASSYSSGGYNEQFF
NA TRBJ1-2 TRBV12-3/TRBV12-4 CASSFLQGYGYTF
NA TRBJ1-2 TRBV6-2/TRBV6-3 CASRPTGYYGYTF